The clone carrying this T cell receptor beta chain was seen a handful of times. As yet, its antigen is unknown. MiXCR was run by TCRdb on the RT-PCR reads, yielding one entry per CDR3 protein. Seen here are over 650,000 distinct CDR3 sequences, less than 20% observed once, and the top ten hold about a tenth. The data originate from a study of response to subunit inactivated influenza vaccine. General study points: That few new T cells are recruited by each seasonal influenza vaccination was the authors' suggestion.

The sequencing used PBMCs from blood, collected around 5 days after vaccination. The sequence was obtained from a man aged 50 or older who received an inactivated influenza vaccine.

The CDR3 DNA follows: TGTGCCAGCAGCCAAGATGTACTAGCGGGGGGCCAGAATGAGCAGTTCTTC. It is translated as CASSQDVLAGGQNEQFF. The rearrangement joins TRBV3-1 to TRBJ2-1, with TRBD2 identical over 12 bases. The ends lost 0 bases at V and 7 bases at J; junction bases unmatched: 7. This CDR3 contains 17 residues. The germline V gene has CDR1 LGHDT and CDR2 YNNKEL (reference sequence).